The next 8 T cell receptor beta chains were all read from a single sample in a study of T cell changes during pregnancy in multiple sclerosis. Assay: immunoSEQ multiplex PCR; the TCRdb copy retains only in-frame clones and omits some. Here the sample spans roughly 40,000 clones, about 91% being singletons. The input for sequencing was CD4+ T cells from peripheral blood mononuclear cells, taken in the second trimester of pregnancy. The receptors were gathered from a female donor in good health, enrolled as a control in a pregnancy study.

The chain is built from TRBV7-3 and TRBJ1-3; the match to TRBD1 covers 8 bases. Germline loops: CDR1 SGHTA, CDR2 FQGTGA. V was clipped by 1 base and J by 3 bases; unmatched bases: 5. CDR3 length: 16 residues. The CDR3 nucleotides are TGTGCCAGCAGCTTAAAGGGCAGGGGGCTTGGAAACACCATATATTTT. Encoded protein: CASSLKGRGLGNTIYF.

The rearrangement uses TRBV30 and TRBJ2-5, with D perhaps TRBD2 (6 bases). The CDR3 covers 13 residues. Germline V gene sequence: CDR1 GTSNPN, CDR2 SVGIG (reference sequence). V was clipped by 0 bases and J by 1 base, with 6 bases between them. The CDR3 DNA reads TGTGCCTGGAGTGTGGGGGGCCAAGAGACCCAGTACTTC. Its protein product is CAWSVGGQETQYF.

This rearrangement joins TRBV6-6 to TRBJ2-1; D possibly corresponds to TRBD2 (5 bases). V shed 4 bases and J shed 2 bases, with 12 bases lying between them. Germline V gene data show CDR1 as MNHNY and CDR2 as SVGAGI (reference sequence). The CDR3 has 15 residues. CDR3 sequence reads: CASSFKSTTYNEQFF. The CDR3 nucleotides read TGTGCCAGCAGTTTCAAATCGACTACCTACAATGAGCAGTTCTTC.

V usage is TRBV12-1 and J usage is TRBJ1-1; the table's D call, TRBD1, was not checked against the DNA. TRBV12-1 is noted as a pseudogene. The CDR3 contains 15 residues. The CDR3 reads CASSFPGTGRTEAFF. Here the CDR3 DNA reads TGTGCCAGCAGCTTTCCCGGGACAGGGAGAACTGAAGCTTTCTTT.

With respect to this clone: It is unclear where the CDR3 begins or ends on the DNA, so no DNA is shown, and the CDR3 is as TCRdb lists it. The chain uses TRBV18 and TRBJ1-2; the table's D call, TRBD1, has no DNA check behind it. In germline, CDR1 is KGHSH, CDR2 LQKENI. The CDR3 numbers 14 amino acids, ends counted. The CDR3 reads CASSLVGQGASETF.

The J gene is TRBJ2-2, the V gene TRBV6-5; 8 bases match TRBD1. Trimming removed 5 bases from V and 2 bases from J; junction bases left unmatched: 4. This CDR3 comprises 15 residues. In germline, CDR1 is MNHEY, CDR2 SVGAGI. CDR3 DNA sequence: TGTGCCAGCAGTACCCAGGGGGCTAACACCGGGGAGCTGTTTTTT. Its protein product is CASSTQGANTGELFF.

The rearrangement uses TRBV2 and TRBJ2-1; possibly TRBD2 for D (5 bases). The CDR3 is made up of 16 amino acids. Germline V gene sequence: CDR1 SNHLY, CDR2 FYNNEI. The V end was cut by 4 bases, the J end by 2 bases, with 15 bases between. This CDR3 is CASSAEGYTTYNEQFF. The CDR3 DNA follows: TGTGCCAGCAGTGCCGAGGGATATACTACCTACAATGAGCAGTTCTTC.

This clone was seen only once. The chain uses TRBV19 and TRBJ2-4; 8 bases are a match to TRBD1. The CDR3 has 17 amino acids. V trimming: 3 bases; J trimming: 3 bases; junction bases outside the gene matches: 10. Germline V gives CDR1 LNHDA, CDR2 SQIVND (reference sequence). The chain's CDR3 is CASSMGQDWVGKNIQYF. The CDR3 DNA sequence: TGTGCCAGTAGTATGGGACAGGATTGGGTTGGCAAAAACATTCAGTACTTC.